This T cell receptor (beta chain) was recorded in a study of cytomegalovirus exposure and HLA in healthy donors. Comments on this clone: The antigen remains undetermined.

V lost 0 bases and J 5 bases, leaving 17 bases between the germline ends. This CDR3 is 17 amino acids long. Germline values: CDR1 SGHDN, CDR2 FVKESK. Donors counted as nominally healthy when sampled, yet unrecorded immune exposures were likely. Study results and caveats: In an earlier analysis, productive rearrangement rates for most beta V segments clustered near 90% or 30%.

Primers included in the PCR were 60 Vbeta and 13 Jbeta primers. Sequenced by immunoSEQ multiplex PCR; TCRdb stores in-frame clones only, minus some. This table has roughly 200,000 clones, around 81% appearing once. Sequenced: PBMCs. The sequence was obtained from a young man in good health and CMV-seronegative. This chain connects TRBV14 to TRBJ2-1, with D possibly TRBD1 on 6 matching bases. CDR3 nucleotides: TGTGCCAGCAGCCAAGAATGGTATACAGGGCCGGACAATGAGCAGTTCTTC. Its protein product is CASSQEWYTGPDNEQFF.